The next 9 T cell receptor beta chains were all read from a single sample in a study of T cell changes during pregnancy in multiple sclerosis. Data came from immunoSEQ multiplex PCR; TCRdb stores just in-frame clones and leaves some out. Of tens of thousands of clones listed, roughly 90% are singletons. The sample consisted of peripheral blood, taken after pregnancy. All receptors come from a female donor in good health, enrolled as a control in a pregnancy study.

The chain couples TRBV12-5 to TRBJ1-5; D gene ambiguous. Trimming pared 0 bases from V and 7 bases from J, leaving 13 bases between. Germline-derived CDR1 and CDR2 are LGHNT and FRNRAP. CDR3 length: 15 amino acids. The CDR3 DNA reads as TGTGCTAGTGGTTTGGTTTCGGGTACGGGACAGCCCCAGCATTTT. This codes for CASGLVSGTGQPQHF.

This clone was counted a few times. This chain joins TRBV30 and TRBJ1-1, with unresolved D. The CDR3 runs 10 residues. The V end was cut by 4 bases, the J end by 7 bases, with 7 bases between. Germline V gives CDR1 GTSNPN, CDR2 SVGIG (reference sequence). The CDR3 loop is CAWKRGEAFF. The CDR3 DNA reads TGTGCCTGGAAGCGAGGTGAAGCTTTCTTT.

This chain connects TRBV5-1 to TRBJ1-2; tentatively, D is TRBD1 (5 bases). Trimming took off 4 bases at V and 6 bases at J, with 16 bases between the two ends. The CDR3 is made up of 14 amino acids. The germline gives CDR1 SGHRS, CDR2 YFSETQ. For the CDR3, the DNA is TGCGCCAGCAGCCTGACAGAAACCAATAATGGCTACACCTTC. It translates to CASSLTETNNGYTF.

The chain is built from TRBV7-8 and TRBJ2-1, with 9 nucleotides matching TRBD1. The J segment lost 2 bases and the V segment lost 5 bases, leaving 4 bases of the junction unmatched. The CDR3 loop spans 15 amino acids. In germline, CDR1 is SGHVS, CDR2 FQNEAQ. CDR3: CASSIQGATYNEQFF. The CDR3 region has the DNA TGTGCCAGCAGCATACAGGGGGCTACCTACAATGAGCAGTTCTTC.

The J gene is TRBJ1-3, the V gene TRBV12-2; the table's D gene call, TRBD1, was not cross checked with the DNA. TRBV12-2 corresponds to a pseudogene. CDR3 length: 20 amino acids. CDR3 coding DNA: TGTGCAAGTCGCTTAGAAAAGGGACAGGGGAACGGGCTAGCTGGAAACACCATATATTTT. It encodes CASRLEKGQGNGLAGNTIYF.

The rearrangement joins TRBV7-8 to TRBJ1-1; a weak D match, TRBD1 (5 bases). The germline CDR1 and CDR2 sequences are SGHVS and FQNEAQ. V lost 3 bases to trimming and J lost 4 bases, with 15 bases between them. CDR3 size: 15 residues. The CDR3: CASSFLLVGGTEAFF. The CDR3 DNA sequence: TGTGCCAGCAGCTTCCTTCTTGTGGGGGGCACTGAAGCTTTCTTT.

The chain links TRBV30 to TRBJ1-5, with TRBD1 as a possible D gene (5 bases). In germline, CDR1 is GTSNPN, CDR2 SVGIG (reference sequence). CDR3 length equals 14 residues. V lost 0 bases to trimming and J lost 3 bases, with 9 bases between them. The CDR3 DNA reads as TGTGCCTGGAGTGTACTGGGGCCCAATCAGCCCCAGCATTTT. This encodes CAWSVLGPNQPQHF. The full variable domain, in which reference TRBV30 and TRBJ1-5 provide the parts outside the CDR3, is SQTIHQWPATLVQPVGSPLSLECTVEGTSNPNLYWYRQAAGRGLQLLFYSVGIGQISSEVPQNLSASRPQDRQFILSSKKLLLSDSGFYLCAWSVLGPNQPQHFGDGTRLSIL.

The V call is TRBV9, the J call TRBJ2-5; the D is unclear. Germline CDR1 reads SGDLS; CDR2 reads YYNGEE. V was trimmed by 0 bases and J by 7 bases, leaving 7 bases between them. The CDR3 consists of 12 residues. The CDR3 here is CASSVDSGTQYF. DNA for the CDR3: TGTGCCAGCAGCGTAGACTCCGGGACCCAGTACTTC.

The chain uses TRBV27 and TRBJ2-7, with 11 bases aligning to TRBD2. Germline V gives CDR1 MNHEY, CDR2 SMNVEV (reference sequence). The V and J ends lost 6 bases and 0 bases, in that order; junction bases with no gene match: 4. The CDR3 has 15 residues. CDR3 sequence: CASRTGTSGSYEQYF. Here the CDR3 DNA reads TGTGCCAGCAGAACCGGGACTAGCGGCTCCTACGAGCAGTACTTC.